The 8 T cell receptor beta chains in this list originate from one sample, sequenced in a study of cytomegalovirus exposure and HLA in healthy donors. PCR employed 60 Vbeta and 13 Jbeta primers. The data were produced by immunoSEQ multiplex PCR, yet TCRdb's version contains in-frame clones alone and is incomplete. The sample carries 58,000 or so clones, about 75% recorded once. The sample comprised PBMCs. The origin of the receptors is a woman aged 40 to 49 in good health and CMV-seropositive.

The chain recombines TRBV6-1 with TRBJ1-2, with 9 bases aligning to TRBD1. The CDR3 loop spans 14 amino acids. V dropped 5 bases and J dropped 8; count of bases not matched to a gene: 9. CDR1 and CDR2 (germline): MNHNS, SASEGT. The CDR3 DNA sequence: TGTGCCAGCAGTACAGGGGGCACCATACAAGGCTACACCTTC. Its translation is CASSTGGTIQGYTF.

The chain couples TRBV28 to TRBJ2-7; the D gene is possibly TRBD2 (7 bases). V was clipped by 8 bases and J by 4 bases, with 18 bases between them. CDR3 length: 14 residues. The germline gives CDR1 MDHEN, CDR2 SYDVKM. Here the CDR3 DNA reads TGTGCCAGCCTAGGGGGGGGCACGGAATACGAGCAGTACTTC. This encodes CASLGGGTEYEQYF.

The gene calls are TRBV11-3 and TRBJ1-4; D not resolved. This CDR3 spans 11 amino acids. The V gene lost 6 bases and the J gene lost 6 bases, with 5 bases spanning the gap. Germline values: CDR1 SGHNT, CDR2 YENEEA. The CDR3 DNA sequence: TGTGCCAGCAGGGGAGATGAAAAACTGTTTTTT. Encoded protein: CASRGDEKLFF.

This chain uses TRBV5-6 with TRBJ1-2; no reliable D call. CDR1 and CDR2 from the germline V gene are SGHDT and YYEEEE. The CDR3 consists of 11 residues. V was cut by 5 bases and J by 8 bases, with 10 bases left in between. CDR3 loop: CASSFARGYTF. Written as DNA, the CDR3 is TGTGCCAGCAGTTTTGCGCGGGGCTACACCTTC.

V usage is TRBV11-2 and J usage is TRBJ2-4; D possibly corresponds to TRBD2 (5 bases). This CDR3 is 17 amino acids long. Trimming took off 5 bases at V and 1 base at J, with 18 bases between the two ends. Germline CDR1 SGHAT, CDR2 FQNNGV. The CDR3 sequence: CASSGSGASRAKNIQYF. CDR3 DNA sequence: TGTGCCAGCAGCGGGTCAGGCGCTAGCCGGGCCAAAAACATTCAGTACTTC.

The V call is TRBV5-1, the J call TRBJ2-7; 11 nucleotides line up with TRBD1. The CDR3 runs to 16 residues. In germline, CDR1 is SGHRS, CDR2 YFSETQ. The V segment lost 3 bases and the J segment 1 base; nucleotides outside the gene matches: 6. CDR3 nucleotide sequence: TGCGCCAGCAGCTCTGGACAGGGGGCTGGATCCTACGAGCAGTACTTC. Translation gives CASSSGQGAGSYEQYF.

The chain employs TRBV5-1 and TRBJ2-3; 10 bases line up with TRBD1. Germline V gives CDR1 SGHRS, CDR2 YFSETQ. The ends lost 4 bases at V and 2 bases at J; junction bases unmatched: 7. CDR3 size: 16 residues. CDR3 amino acids: CASSLSGTGATDTQYF. The CDR3, as DNA: TGCGCCAGCAGCCTTTCCGGGACAGGGGCCACAGATACGCAGTATTTT.

Concerning this clone: The same CDR3 can be traced to other DNA sequences in this sample. The gene calls are TRBV5-1 and TRBJ2-3; 7 nucleotides align to TRBD1. The CDR3 spans 13 residues. Per germline, CDR1 SGHRS and CDR2 YFSETQ. Germline trimming cut 7 bases from V and 4 bases from J; bases unmatched to any gene: 6. CDR3 loop: CASGGQEADTQYF. CDR3 nucleotide sequence: TGCGCCAGCGGCGGACAGGAGGCAGATACGCAGTATTTT.